A single sample is the source of the 13 T cell receptor beta chains below, sequenced in a study of cytomegalovirus exposure and HLA in healthy donors. The PCR ran on 60 Vbeta and 13 Jbeta primers. Libraries were prepared by immunoSEQ multiplex PCR; TCRdb keeps only in-frame clonotypes and omits some of them. The table includes around 180,000 clones, 82% detected once. Sequenced input: PBMCs. These receptors were obtained from a woman between 45 and 60 years old in good health and CMV-seronegative.

This clone was counted only a few times. The chain couples TRBV7-8 to TRBJ2-5, with D unresolved. CDR1 is SGHVS and CDR2 is FQNEAQ in the germline V gene. Trimming cost V 5 bases and J 4 bases, with 14 bases left between them. This CDR3 spans 14 amino acids. This chain's CDR3 is CASSPIPSGETQYF. DNA of the CDR3: TGTGCCAGCAGCCCAATCCCTTCGGGAGAGACCCAGTACTTC.

The V gene is TRBV5-1, the J gene TRBJ2-2, with D possibly TRBD2 on 5 matching bases. Trimming shortened V by 4 bases and J by 2 bases, and 18 bases separated the two germline ends. The germline gives CDR1 SGHRS, CDR2 YFSETQ. This CDR3 is built from 17 residues. In DNA form, the CDR3 reads TGCGCCAGCAGCCCGAAAAAACTAGACTCTAACACCGGGGAGCTGTTTTTT. Its protein product is CASSPKKLDSNTGELFF.

The chain uses TRBV10-3 and TRBJ2-7; TRBD1 matches 7 bases. The germline V gene encodes CDR1 ENHRY and CDR2 SYGVKD. The CDR3 contains 16 residues. Trimming cost V 4 bases and J 5 bases; bases outside gene matches: 14. CDR3: CAISVNTGTAGDEQYF. CDR3 DNA: TGTGCCATCAGTGTCAATACCGGGACAGCCGGCGACGAGCAGTACTTC.

The rearrangement links TRBV5-1 to TRBJ2-5, with 11 bases identical to TRBD2. J was trimmed by 0 bases and V by 3 bases; bases with no gene match: 4. Germline V CDR1 and CDR2: SGHRS, YFSETQ. The CDR3 spans 16 residues. The CDR3 here is CASSYAGLADQETQYF. The CDR3 DNA sequence: TGCGCCAGCAGCTACGCGGGACTAGCGGACCAAGAGACCCAGTACTTC.

This clone was detected a few times. The genes are TRBV30 and TRBJ1-2; TRBD1 aligns across 10 bases. Per the germline V gene, CDR1 is GTSNPN and CDR2 is SVGIG (reference sequence). The V segment lost 2 bases and the J segment 7 bases; nucleotides outside the gene matches: 7. This CDR3 region has 14 residues. CDR3 DNA: TGTGCCTGGAGTCCGGGACAGGGGATGTTTGGCTACACCTTC. It is translated as CAWSPGQGMFGYTF.

A single count supports this clone. This chain uses TRBV2 with TRBJ2-3; 12 bases map to TRBD2. The V gene end was trimmed by 3 bases and the J gene end by 7 bases; junction bases not matched to a gene: 20. The CDR3 contains 20 residues. Germline V gene sequence: CDR1 SNHLY, CDR2 FYNNEI. The CDR3 DNA reads as TGTGCCAGCAGTGATGGTTGGGCTAGCGGGAGGGCCGAGAAGGTCAATACGCAGTATTTT. It specifies CASSDGWASGRAEKVNTQYF. The entire variable domain, with the rest obtained from reference TRBV2 and TRBJ2-3, is as follows: EPEVTQTPSHQVTQMGQEVILRCVPISNHLYFYWYRQILGQKVEFLVSFYNNEISEKSEIFDDQFSVERPDGSNFTLKIRSTKLEDSAMYFCASSDGWASGRAEKVNTQYFGPGTRLTVL.

The V gene is TRBV9, the J gene TRBJ2-3, with D maybe TRBD1 (6 bases). Germline CDR1 and CDR2: SGDLS and YYNGEE. V was pared by 1 base and J by 10 bases, with 10 bases between. CDR3 length: 12 amino acids. CDR3 in amino acids: CASSVNNRAQYF. As DNA, the CDR3 is TGTGCCAGCAGCGTAAATAACAGGGCGCAGTATTTT.

The rearrangement links TRBV2 to TRBJ1-1; D gene ambiguous. Trimming stripped 2 bases from V and 6 bases from J, with 7 bases between. The CDR3 length is 12 residues. Germline loops: CDR1 SNHLY, CDR2 FYNNEI. CDR3 coding DNA: TGTGCCAGCAGTGAATTTACGGCTGAAGCTTTCTTT. This translates into CASSEFTAEAFF.

The chain employs TRBV5-1 and TRBJ2-5, with TRBD2 identical over 8 bases. In germline, CDR1 is SGHRS, CDR2 YFSETQ. The CDR3 runs 14 residues. V trimming: 4 bases; J trimming: 1 base; junction bases outside the gene matches: 3. The CDR3 loop is CASSLGLVQETQYF. The DNA of the CDR3 is TGCGCCAGCAGCCTGGGACTAGTCCAAGAGACCCAGTACTTC.

The chain employs TRBV7-9 and TRBJ2-3; possibly TRBD2 for D (6 bases). The CDR3 is 14 residues long. Trimming left V 2 bases short and J 6 bases short, with 12 bases between. Per germline, CDR1 SEHNR and CDR2 FQNEAQ (reference sequence). The CDR3 here is CASSLTGEGDTQYF. The CDR3 DNA is TGTGCCAGCAGCTTAACGGGGGAAGGGGATACGCAGTATTTT.

This clone was recorded only once. V usage is TRBV4-1 and J usage is TRBJ2-1; 10 nucleotides align to TRBD2. The CDR3 covers 18 residues. Germline CDR1 is MGHRA and CDR2 is YSYEKL. Unmatched junction bases numbered 11, after V lost 5 bases and J lost 1 base. The CDR3 DNA follows: TGCGCCAGCAGCGCCAGCCGCTTAGCGGGAGGTTCCTACAATGAGCAGTTCTTC. Protein: CASSASRLAGGSYNEQFF.

The genes are TRBV2 and TRBJ1-4; D may be TRBD1 (6 bases). This CDR3 comprises 15 residues. Trimming pared 6 bases from V and 2 bases from J, leaving 13 bases between. CDR1 is SNHLY, CDR2 FYNNEI, per germline. CDR3 region: CASRVQGITNEKLFF. The CDR3 nucleotides read TGTGCCAGCAGAGTACAGGGTATTACTAATGAAAAACTGTTTTTT.

The chain couples TRBV29-1 to TRBJ1-1, with 9 bases matching TRBD1. The V segment lost 8 bases and the J segment 10 bases; nucleotides outside the gene matches: 14. Germline CDR1 is SQVTM and CDR2 is ANQGSEA. The CDR3 consists of 13 residues. CDR3: CSSRDRADDGAFF. CDR3 DNA sequence: TGCAGCTCCCGGGACAGGGCCGATGACGGAGCTTTCTTT.